The 5 T cell receptor beta chains below were found in one sample sequenced in a study of blood T cell repertoires in COVID-19. Data came from immunoSEQ multiplex PCR; TCRdb stores just in-frame clones and leaves some out. The table has about 68,000 clones, roughly 85% seen once. Sequencing was carried out using peripheral blood. The receptors shown here come from a man aged 45-65 years with acute or convalescent COVID-19.

The chain combines TRBV5-4 with TRBJ2-3; tentatively, D is TRBD2 (6 bases). V was clipped by 0 bases and J by 6 bases, with 17 bases between them. CDR3 length equals 16 residues. The V gene's germline CDR1 is SGHNT and CDR2 YYREEE (reference sequence). The CDR3 DNA reads as TGTGCCAGCAGCTTGGCTAGCTCGGGGGTTTCGGATACGCAGTATTTT. This sequence encodes CASSLASSGVSDTQYF.

The CDR3 nucleotides read TGTGCCAGCAGTCGGACAGTTTACGAGCAGTACTTC. Amino acids: CASSRTVYEQYF. The chain employs TRBV6-5 and TRBJ2-7, with a possible D match to TRBD1 (6 bases). Germline assignment: CDR1 MNHEY and CDR2 SVGAGI. This CDR3 region has 12 residues. Trimming pared 5 bases from V and 4 bases from J, leaving 9 bases between.

CDR3 coding DNA: TGTGCCAGCAGTTTAGCGGGGGGGAACAATGAGCAGTTCTTC. It is translated as CASSLAGGNNEQFF. V usage is TRBV28 and J usage is TRBJ2-1, with 9 bases that match TRBD2. The CDR3 is 14 residues long. The germline V gene encodes CDR1 MDHEN and CDR2 SYDVKM. V was clipped by 2 bases and J by 5 bases; unmatched bases: 1.

This rearrangement joins TRBV7-9 to TRBJ1-2; no reliable D call. There are 14 residues in the CDR3. V gave up 5 bases and J gave up 2 bases, with 12 bases separating them. Germline lookup yields CDR1 SEHNR and CDR2 FQNEAQ (reference sequence). DNA for the CDR3: TGTGCCAGCAGCCCCTGGCTGATAAACTATGGCTACACCTTC. Translated: CASSPWLINYGYTF. Together with reference TRBV7-9 and TRBJ1-2, the CDR3 gives the full variable domain: DTGVSQNPRHKITKRGQNVTFRCDPISEHNRLYWYRQTLGQGPEFLTYFQNEAQLEKSRLLSDRFSAERPKGSFSTLEIQRTEQGDSAMYLCASSPWLINYGYTFGSGTRLTVV.

The rearrangement links TRBV11-2 to TRBJ1-3; no definite D call. The ends were cut back, 1 base at V and 5 bases at J, with 6 bases in the middle. The CDR3 contains 13 residues. Germline CDR1 SGHAT, CDR2 FQNNGV. The CDR3 DNA sequence: TGTGCCAGCAGCTTAGTCGGTAGAAACACCATATATTTT. Its translation: CASSLVGRNTIYF.